This TCR beta chain was identified during a study of shared clonotypes between healthy human individuals. Method: immunoSEQ multiplex PCR; TCRdb's copy keeps in-frame clones and lacks some. The table records under 1 million clones, 96% of them present only once. The naive CD8 population came from CD45RO-negative cells selected for CCR7, without terminally differentiated effector memory CD45RA+ cells. For this clone: Other DNA sequences in the same sample also yield this CDR3.

The trim removed 0 bases at V and 6 bases at J, leaving 2 bases unmatched. This CDR3 has 13 amino acids. The germline V gene encodes CDR1 SGHDT and CDR2 YYEEEE. The specimen sequenced was naive CD8+ T cells sorted from blood. This chain joins TRBV5-6 and TRBJ2-7; 8 bases align to TRBD1. This receptor was identified in a man aged 30 to 39 in good health. This CDR3 is CASSLGQGPEQYF. The DNA of the CDR3 is TGTGCCAGCAGCTTGGGACAGGGGCCCGAGCAGTACTTC.